Listed here are 20 T cell receptor beta chains from one sample, sequenced in a study of T cells after yellow fever vaccination. TCRdb itself ran the 5' RACE reads through MiXCR, one entry per CDR3 protein. Altogether more than 300,000 distinct CDR3 sequences are present, about 10% being singletons, with the ten largest covering approximately 3%. Sequencing used CD4+ T cells sorted from PBMCs, obtained 45 days after the yellow fever booster vaccination. The receptors shown here come from a man in his late teens or twenties who received the YFV17D yellow fever vaccine.

In its sample, this clonotype was seen many times. V usage is TRBV2 and J usage is TRBJ2-1, with TRBD1 matching over 8 bases. The V segment lost 4 bases and the J segment 6 bases; nucleotides outside the gene matches: 5. CDR3 length equals 14 residues. CDR1 and CDR2 from the germline V gene are SNHLY and FYNNEI. DNA for the CDR3: TGTGCCAGCAGTGGGACAGGGACCCCCAATGAGCAGTTCTTC. This codes for CASSGTGTPNEQFF.

The chain joins TRBV5-6 to TRBJ1-2, with TRBD1 matching over 9 bases. Germline CDR1 SGHDT, CDR2 YYEEEE. The CDR3 has 16 amino acids. The junction had 9 bases not matched to a gene; V was cut back by 2 bases and J by 4 bases. CDR3 DNA sequence: TGTGCCAGCAGCTTATGGGACAGGGCACGTCTCTATGGCTACACCTTC. It is translated as CASSLWDRARLYGYTF.

In this sample, this clonotype turned up many times. This sequence joins TRBV9 and TRBJ1-6; 7 bases match TRBD1. V was clipped by 4 bases and J by 8 bases; unmatched bases: 9. CDR1 and CDR2 from the germline V gene are SGDLS and YYNGEE. CDR3 size: 15 residues. The CDR3 DNA follows: TGTGCCAGCAGCAGACAGGGTTTTGGCGATTCACCCCTCCACTTT. The encoded protein is CASSRQGFGDSPLHF. The variable domain in full, completed from reference TRBV9 and TRBJ1-6, reads DSGVTQTPKHLITATGQRVTLRCSPRSGDLSVYWYQQSLDQGLQFLIQYYNGEERAKGNILERFSAQQFPDLHSELNLSSLELGDSALYFCASSRQGFGDSPLHFGNGTRLTVT.

This clonotype has just a few counts. The chain carries TRBV6-5 and TRBJ2-3; TRBD1 agrees at 7 bases. Germline V lookup: CDR1 MNHEY, CDR2 SVGAGI. J lost 2 bases, V lost 7 bases, and 9 bases had no gene match. The CDR3 runs 15 residues. The CDR3 sequence is CASNGRGTVTDTQYF. The CDR3, as DNA: TGTGCCAGCAACGGAAGGGGGACAGTCACAGATACGCAGTATTTT.

Note on this clonotype: Possible read error: a much larger clone is one base away. This chain links TRBV28 with TRBJ2-2; D may be TRBD2 (6 bases). There are 14 residues in the CDR3. V lost 6 bases, J lost 9 bases, and 17 bases lay in between. Germline V gives CDR1 MDHEN, CDR2 SYDVKM. CDR3 DNA sequence: TGTGCCAGCAGCCTGACTAGTCCTAGATGGGAGCTGTTTTTT. The encoded protein is CASSLTSPRWELFF.

The sample holds a few counts of this clonotype. The chain joins TRBV20-1 to TRBJ2-5; 7 nucleotides match TRBD1. The V gene end was trimmed by 0 bases and the J gene end by 5 bases; junction bases not matched to a gene: 12. The CDR3 runs 16 residues. The germline gives CDR1 DFQATT, CDR2 SNEGSKA (reference sequence). The CDR3 region is CSARDHMTGLGETQYF. The DNA for the CDR3 is TGCAGTGCTAGAGATCATATGACAGGGCTTGGGGAGACCCAGTACTTC.

CDR3 in amino acids: CASSGPLGTVNTEAFF. The CDR3 DNA reads as TGTGCCAGCAGTGGCCCCCTGGGTACGGTGAACACTGAAGCTTTCTTT. V usage is TRBV25-1 and J usage is TRBJ1-1; no clear D. Trimming shortened V by 4 bases and J by 0 bases, and 15 bases separated the two germline ends. This CDR3 spans 16 amino acids. Germline V gene sequence: CDR1 MGHDK, CDR2 SYGVNS.

The chain couples TRBV20-1 to TRBJ1-2; D might be TRBD1 (6 bases). The V gene lost 6 bases and the J gene lost 2 bases, with 10 bases spanning the gap. Germline CDR1 is DFQATT and CDR2 is SNEGSKA (reference sequence). The CDR3 runs 12 residues. The CDR3 reads CSAWGQNYGYTF. DNA of the CDR3: TGCAGTGCGTGGGGACAAAACTATGGCTACACCTTC.

The chain has TRBV12-2 and TRBJ2-1; the table names TRBD2, a call not compared with the DNA. TRBV12-2 is labeled a pseudogene. The CDR3 has 16 residues. CDR3: CASRKRFSGAYNEQFF. The CDR3 DNA reads as TGTGCAAGTCGCAAGCGCTTTAGCGGGGCCTACAATGAGCAGTTCTTC.

This clonotype has only a few counts. The genes are TRBV3-1 and TRBJ1-5; D gene ambiguous. Trimming removed 5 bases from V and 5 bases from J, with 13 bases in between. CDR1 is LGHDT and CDR2 is YNNKEL in the germline V gene (reference sequence). The CDR3 spans 14 residues. CDR3 bases: TGTGCCAGCAGCACCGGGGTAGGCGATCAGCCCCAGCATTTT. Amino acid sequence: CASSTGVGDQPQHF.

This clonotype was counted at least ten times. A read error may account for a junction end that differs from germline. The rearrangement uses TRBV5-1 and TRBJ2-5; TRBD2 matches at 7 bases. The CDR3 runs 13 residues. Germline loops: CDR1 SGHRS, CDR2 YFSETQ. CDR3: CASSLGGEETQYF. The CDR3, as DNA: TGTGCCAGCAGCTTGGGAGGGGAAGAGACCCAGTACTTC. Full variable domain (outside the CDR3, taken from reference TRBV5-1 and TRBJ2-5): KAGVTQTPRYLIKTRGQQVTLSCSPISGHRSVSWYQQTPGQGLQFLFEYFSETQRNKGNFPGRFSGRQFSNSRSEMNVSTLELGDSALYLCASSLGGEETQYFGPGTRLLVL.

This clonotype came up many times. The V and J genes are TRBV5-1 and TRBJ2-3; no firm D call. Per germline, CDR1 SGHRS and CDR2 YFSETQ. The CDR3 extends over 14 amino acids. Trimming took 1 base from V and 3 from J, leaving 9 bases between them. The CDR3 bases are TGCGCCAGCAGCTTGTCCGGGCGAACAGATACGCAGTATTTT. This encodes CASSLSGRTDTQYF.

This clonotype has just a few counts. The rearrangement uses TRBV7-9 and TRBJ2-1, with a tentative D call TRBD2 (5 bases). Germline V lookup: CDR1 SEHNR, CDR2 FQNEAQ (reference sequence). V was pared by 5 bases and J by 8 bases, with 19 bases between. This CDR3 has 15 amino acids. CDR3 loop: CASSLLRTLVHEQFF. The CDR3, as DNA: TGTGCCAGCAGCCTCCTCCGGACTCTCGTCCATGAGCAGTTCTTC.

The chain joins TRBV20-1 to TRBJ2-4; D might be TRBD2 (5 bases). There are 13 residues in the CDR3. Germline V CDR1 and CDR2: DFQATT, SNEGSKA (reference sequence). The V and J ends lost 8 bases and 3 bases respectively, with 14 bases between them. The CDR3 nucleotides read TGCAGTCCCTTTGTGAGCGGCAAAAACATTCAGTACTTC. Translated: CSPFVSGKNIQYF.

This clonotype has a handful of counts. The rearrangement links TRBV10-3 to TRBJ1-6; 10 nucleotides match TRBD1. The CDR3 spans 16 residues. V shed 2 bases and J 8 bases; nucleotides not matched to a gene: 6. Germline V lookup: CDR1 ENHRY, CDR2 SYGVKD. The CDR3, as DNA: TGTGCCATCAGTGAGAACACGGGACAGGGGCATTCACCCCTCCACTTT. Translating it yields CAISENTGQGHSPLHF.

The rearrangement links TRBV12-3 or TRBV12-4 to TRBJ1-4; TRBD1 matches 11 bases. The CDR3 loop spans 16 amino acids. Germline trimming cut 5 bases from V and 8 bases from J; bases unmatched to any gene: 10. The CDR3 sequence is CASSLTPGQGVEKLFF. CDR3 DNA: TGTGCCAGCAGTCTAACCCCGGGACAGGGGGTAGAAAAACTGTTTTTT.

In its sample, this clonotype was seen a few times. The rearrangement joins TRBV9 to TRBJ2-1, with 12 bases matching TRBD2. Trimming at V came to 0 bases and at J to 0 bases, leaving 7 bases not matched to a gene. The CDR3 sequence is 19 residues long. The germline V gene encodes CDR1 SGDLS and CDR2 YYNGEE. The CDR3 is CASSVATSGGLSSYNEQFF. CDR3 DNA: TGTGCCAGCAGCGTAGCGACTAGCGGGGGCCTTAGCTCCTACAATGAGCAGTTCTTC.

This chain connects TRBV7-2 to TRBJ2-3; 7 bases are a match to TRBD2. This CDR3 region has 15 residues. The V segment lost 4 bases and the J segment 11 bases; nucleotides outside the gene matches: 15. CDR1 SGHTA and CDR2 FQGNSA come from the germline V gene. The CDR3 here is CASSSSGPSGAKQYF. DNA of the CDR3: TGTGCCAGCAGCTCCTCTGGGCCGAGCGGGGCCAAGCAGTATTTT.

The chain carries TRBV5-6 and TRBJ2-3; 7 nucleotides line up with TRBD1. Germline V CDR1 and CDR2: SGHDT, YYEEEE. V dropped 3 bases and J dropped 4; count of bases not matched to a gene: 8. The CDR3 loop spans 15 amino acids. The CDR3 sequence: CASSSRRRGSDTQYF. Here the CDR3 DNA reads TGTGCCAGCAGCTCGCGGCGCAGGGGGTCAGATACGCAGTATTTT.

In this sample, this clonotype turned up a few times. The chain carries TRBV3-1 and TRBJ1-2; D possibly corresponds to TRBD1 (6 bases). V dropped 4 bases and J dropped 2 bases, with 11 bases sitting between them. The CDR3 covers 14 residues. The germline CDR1 and CDR2 sequences are LGHDT and YNNKEL (reference sequence). CDR3 amino acids: CASSRSGQNYGYTF. The CDR3 DNA sequence: TGTGCCAGCAGCCGGTCAGGACAGAACTATGGCTACACCTTC.